This is a list of T cell receptor beta chains from one sample in a study of cytomegalovirus exposure and HLA in healthy donors. Using immunoSEQ multiplex PCR, the repertoire was profiled, and TCRdb retains in-frame clones only, with some absent. This sample has approximately 160,000 clones, with roughly 84% found just once. Sequencing was carried out using PBMCs. These receptors originate from a boy aged 2 to 9 in good health and CMV-seronegative. The CDR3 runs from the conserved cysteine through the conserved F or W. The order of the fields is D gene, V gene, clone size, J gene, CDR3 DNA, CDR3 protein. A D gene is named only where the DNA matches it firmly. Clone size appears in some rows only: once, few, many, or a class for an expanded clone.

TRBD2	TRBV29-1	.	TRBJ2-3	TGCAGCGTTCGGGGGAGGGCCCCAGGGTCAGATACGCAGTATTTT	CSVRGRAPGSDTQYF
TRBD1	TRBV2	.	TRBJ2-6	TGTGCCAGCACCTGGACAGGGCCCTTCTCTGGGGCCAACGTCCTGACTTTC	CASTWTGPFSGANVLTF
.	TRBV27	.	TRBJ2-3	TGTGCCAGCAGTTTATCGCGGCGAGATACGCAGTATTTT	CASSLSRRDTQYF
TRBD1	TRBV11-2	.	TRBJ1-5	TGTGCCAGCAGCCCAGGACGGACAGGGGACTTGAGCAATCAGCCCCAGCATTTT	CASSPGRTGDLSNQPQHF
TRBD1	TRBV5-6	once	TRBJ2-2	TGTGCCAGCAGCTTCCCACGGGACAGGGAGAACACCGGGGAGCTGTTTTTT	CASSFPRDRENTGELFF
.	TRBV7-9	.	TRBJ2-7	TGTGCCAGCAGCGGCTGGGACACAGCCTACGAGCAGTACTTC	CASSGWDTAYEQYF
TRBD1	TRBV2	few	TRBJ2-7	TGTGCCAGCAGTGTGCCCCGGGACAGGGAAATTTACGAGCAGTACTTC	CASSVPRDREIYEQYF
.	TRBV7-2	.	TRBJ2-6	TGTGCCAGCAGCTCCAATCGGTGGCTAGAAGCCAACGTCCTGACTTTC	CASSSNRWLEANVLTF
TRBD2	TRBV10-1	.	TRBJ2-3	TGCGCCAGCAGTTACCTGGGACTAGCGGATTCCAGCTTTTCTTCTGATACGCAGTATTTT	CASSYLGLADSSFSSDTQYF
TRBD2	TRBV4-1	.	TRBJ2-1	TGCGCCAGCAGCCAAGATTATCCTCTAGCGGGAGAAGGTGATGAGCAGTTCTTC	CASSQDYPLAGEGDEQFF
.	TRBV7-9	.	TRBJ2-1	TGTGCCAGCAGCGCCGACTTCAGACAGGCTGCCTACAATGAGCAGTTCTTC	CASSADFRQAAYNEQFF
.	TRBV6-5	.	TRBJ2-1	TGTGCCAGCACCGAGGTTCGGGGGTCTGAGCAGTTCTTC	CASTEVRGSEQFF
TRBD2	TRBV9	once	TRBJ2-1	TGTGCCAGCAGCCTTCCTCCAACGACTAGCGGGAGTAGGAATGAGCAGTTCTTC	CASSLPPTTSGSRNEQFF
TRBD2	TRBV27	.	TRBJ2-1	TGTGCCAGCAGTCCCGCAGCGGGAGCTGGTAACAATGAGCAGTTCTTC	CASSPAAGAGNNEQFF
TRBD2	TRBV10-2	.	TRBJ2-7	TGCGCCAGCAGTGTCCTGCGGGGGGAGCAGTACTTC	CASSVLRGEQYF
.	TRBV7-9	.	TRBJ1-2	TGTGCCAGCAGTAATCATCGGGACAAAGCTAACTATGGCTACACCTTC	CASSNHRDKANYGYTF
.	TRBV29-1	.	TRBJ2-3	TGCAGCGTTGAGGGGAGGCATACGCAGTATTTT	CSVEGRHTQYF
.	TRBV2	.	TRBJ1-1	TGTGCCAGCCAGACCGTCAACCGCGCCACAGTGAACACTGAAGCTTTCTTT	CASQTVNRATVNTEAFF
.	TRBV13	.	TRBJ1-1	TGTGCCAGCAGGGGGGCCAGCTTGAACACTGAAGCTTTCTTT	CASRGASLNTEAFF
TRBD2	TRBV25-1	once	TRBJ2-1	TGTGCCAGCAGTGAATATCCTAGCGGGAGTTCCGGGAATGAGCAGTTCTTC	CASSEYPSGSSGNEQFF
TRBD1	TRBV5-6	.	TRBJ1-2	TGTGCCAGCAGTTGGACAGGGCCGGGGGAGGGCTACACCTTC	CASSWTGPGEGYTF
.	TRBV4-1	once	TRBJ2-7	TGCGCCAGCAGCCAAGTTCGGGGCGAGCAGTACTTC	CASSQVRGEQYF
TRBD1	TRBV4-1	.	TRBJ1-6	TGCGCCAGCAGCCCATGGACAGGAAGCTCCTATAATTCACCCCTCCACTTT	CASSPWTGSSYNSPLHF
TRBD2	TRBV18	.	TRBJ2-7	TGTGCCAGCTCACCACCGCTAGCGGGAGTCGAGCAGTACTTC	CASSPPLAGVEQYF
.	TRBV19	.	TRBJ1-1	TGTGCCAGTAGTCCCCGAAACATGAACACTGAAGCTTTCTTT	CASSPRNMNTEAFF
TRBD1	TRBV11-2	.	TRBJ1-2	TGTGCCAGCAGCTTAGGGACAGGCTTCTATGGCTACACCTTC	CASSLGTGFYGYTF
.	TRBV29-1	.	TRBJ2-5	TGCAGCGTTGGGGTGGGAGGGGGGGTTAAAGAGACCCAGTACTTC	CSVGVGGGVKETQYF
.	TRBV19	.	TRBJ2-1	TGTGCCAGTAGTAACGGACTGCACAATGAGCAGTTCTTC	CASSNGLHNEQFF
TRBD1	TRBV10-3	.	TRBJ2-7	TGTGCCAGCCGGGACAGAGATTCCTACGAGCAGTACTTC	CASRDRDSYEQYF
.	TRBV5-1	once	TRBJ2-2	TGCGCCAGCAGTGAGACCCGGGTGTCCACCGGGGAGCTGTTTTTT	CASSETRVSTGELFF
TRBD2	TRBV2	few	TRBJ2-3	TGTGCCAGCAGCAGAGGGACTAGCGGGAGAACAGATACGCAGTATTTT	CASSRGTSGRTDTQYF
TRBD1	TRBV9	.	TRBJ1-4	TGTGCCAGCAGCGAGACAGGGGGCCGAGAAAAACTGTTTTTT	CASSETGGREKLFF
.	TRBV6-6	few	TRBJ1-1	TGTGCCAGCAGTACCCTAGAAGGGGGCACTGAAGCTTTCTTT	CASSTLEGGTEAFF
TRBD2	TRBV6-5	.	TRBJ2-1	TGTGCCAGCAGTCAGGGACTAGCGGGAGTAGTTGAGCAGTTCTTC	CASSQGLAGVVEQFF
TRBD2	TRBV5-4	.	TRBJ2-7	TGTGCCAGCAGCTCAGGACTAGCGGGCTACGAGCAGTACTTC	CASSSGLAGYEQYF
.	TRBV4-1	.	TRBJ1-5	TGCGCCAGCAGCCAAGAGCCTCGGGGCAATCAGCCCCAGCATTTT	CASSQEPRGNQPQHF
.	TRBV15	.	TRBJ1-4	TGTGCCACCAGCAGAGACGGGCAGGAGGTGGCCTCTAATGAAAAACTGTTTTTT	CATSRDGQEVASNEKLFF
TRBD1	TRBV28	.	TRBJ2-7	TGTGCCAGCAGTTTAGTTCAGGGGGCTGTCCACGAGCAGTACTTC	CASSLVQGAVHEQYF
TRBD1	TRBV4-1	.	TRBJ2-1	TGCGCCAGCAGCCGAGGCTCCGGGACAGGGATTATCGAGCAGTTCTTC	CASSRGSGTGIIEQFF
TRBD2	TRBV28	.	TRBJ2-3	TGTGCCAGCACTACGGGGGGGTCGTTCTACACAGATACGCAGTATTTT	CASTTGGSFYTDTQYF
.	TRBV19	.	TRBJ1-1	TGTGCCAGTAGTATTCAATGGAACACTGAAGCTTTCTTT	CASSIQWNTEAFF
.	TRBV15	.	TRBJ1-2	TGTGCCACCAGCAGAGAAGGGGGCTATGGCTACACCTTC	CATSREGGYGYTF
.	TRBV2	.	TRBJ2-7	TGTGCCAGCAAATTTGAGGAATCCTACGAGCAGTACTTC	CASKFEESYEQYF
.	TRBV6-5	few	TRBJ2-1	TGTGCCAGCAGTTACGGGATAGGGGGCAATGAGCAGTTCTTC	CASSYGIGGNEQFF